Listed here are 26 T cell receptor beta chains from one sample, sequenced in a study of shared clonotypes between healthy human individuals. Repertoires were generated with immunoSEQ multiplex PCR, while TCRdb's copy carries only in-frame clones and drops some. The sample shows about 1 million clones, approximately 76% of them seen only once. The sample comprised memory CD4+ T cells sorted from blood. Subset indicated: CD45RA-negative fraction. These receptors came from a man aged 18 to 29 in good health.

For this clone: A much larger clone lies a single base off, so this may be a read error. The V and J genes are TRBV29-1 and TRBJ2-7, with 10 bases aligning to TRBD1. Germline CDR1 reads SQVTM; CDR2 reads ANQGSEA. Unmatched junction bases numbered 2, after V lost 7 bases and J lost 2 bases. This CDR3 comprises 12 residues. CDR3 amino acids: CSAGTGAYEQYF. The CDR3 nucleotides are TGCAGCGCAGGGACAGGGGCCTACGAGCAGTACTTC.

The sample holds one count of this clone. The V and J genes are TRBV18 and TRBJ2-3; unclear D gene. The CDR3 spans 17 residues. Deletions cut 0 bases from V and 0 bases from J, with 13 bases between. CDR1 and CDR2 (germline): KGHSH, LQKENI. CDR3 sequence (DNA): TGTGCCAGCTCACCACCGATTTCGGGCCCTAGCACAGATACGCAGTATTTT. It translates to CASSPPISGPSTDTQYF.

The chain recombines TRBV6-6 with TRBJ2-5; 11 bases agree with TRBD2. CDR1 and CDR2 (germline): MNHNY, SVGAGI (reference sequence). This CDR3 has 16 amino acids. V lost 1 base and J lost 7; bases outside the gene matches: 8. DNA of the CDR3: TGTGCCAGCAGTTACTTGACTAGCGGGGCCGAGGGGACCCAGTACTTC. Translated, it gives CASSYLTSGAEGTQYF.

The gene calls are TRBV29-1 and TRBJ1-5; 8 nucleotides line up with TRBD1. The V and J ends lost 6 bases and 7 bases, in that order; junction bases with no gene match: 11. Germline CDR1 reads SQVTM; CDR2 reads ANQGSEA. The CDR3 is 14 residues long. This CDR3 reads CSVASTGVGQPQHF. The CDR3, as DNA: TGCAGCGTAGCCTCGACAGGGGTGGGACAGCCCCAGCATTTT.

The rearrangement uses TRBV30 and TRBJ2-1, with 9 nucleotides matching TRBD1. There are 17 residues in the CDR3. The junction had 20 bases not matched to a gene; V was cut back by 5 bases and J by 9 bases. Germline values: CDR1 GTSNPN, CDR2 SVGIG (reference sequence). The CDR3 region has the DNA TGTGCCTGGGGGGGGACAGGGAGGTCCGGCCGGCCATTTGAGCAGTTCTTC. Its protein product is CAWGGTGRSGRPFEQFF.

In its sample, this clone was seen a few times. This clone may be a read error of a much larger clone one base away. For the CDR3, the DNA is TGTGCCAGCAGTGGCGTCTCCTACGAGCAGTACTTC. It translates to CASSGVSYEQYF. The rearrangement uses TRBV6-1 and TRBJ2-7; D is uncertain. The germline V gene has CDR1 MNHNS and CDR2 SASEGT. With 4 bases removed from V and 0 bases from J, the gap between germline ends came to 4 bases. The length of the CDR3 is 12 residues.

This clone has a count of ten or more. The J gene is TRBJ1-4, the V gene TRBV27; D not resolved. Trimming took 3 bases from V and 1 from J, leaving 3 bases between them. The CDR3 totals 13 residues. CDR1 and CDR2 (germline): MNHEY, SMNVEV (reference sequence). CDR3 nucleotides: TGTGCCAGCAGTTTCGTAACTAATGAAAAACTGTTTTTT. Protein product: CASSFVTNEKLFF.

The chain employs TRBV5-1 and TRBJ1-2; TRBD1 aligns across 8 bases. The CDR3 totals 16 residues. The V gene end was trimmed by 4 bases and the J gene end by 0 bases; junction bases not matched to a gene: 8. The germline V gene has CDR1 SGHRS and CDR2 YFSETQ. Here the CDR3 DNA reads TGCGCCAGCAGCCTGACAGGGGACGGGGCTAACTATGGCTACACCTTC. Protein product: CASSLTGDGANYGYTF.

The count of this clone is one. The chain recombines TRBV7-2 with TRBJ2-3; D is ambiguous. This CDR3 is built from 16 residues. Germline V gene data show CDR1 as SGHTA and CDR2 as FQGNSA. The ends were cut back, 0 bases at V and 0 bases at J, with 10 bases in the middle. The CDR3 nucleotides read TGTGCCAGCAGCTTAGCTCCCTCGTTCAGCACAGATACGCAGTATTTT. Translating it yields CASSLAPSFSTDTQYF.

The chain employs TRBV10-3 and TRBJ2-5, with TRBD1 matching over 10 bases. Germline CDR1 is ENHRY and CDR2 is SYGVKD. This CDR3 is 14 amino acids long. Unmatched junction bases numbered 1, after V lost 3 bases and J lost 3 bases. The CDR3 is CAISDGTGEETQYF. DNA for the CDR3: TGTGCCATCAGTGATGGGACAGGGGAAGAGACCCAGTACTTC.

The V call is TRBV18, the J call TRBJ1-5; D is perhaps TRBD1 (5 bases). This CDR3 is 14 amino acids long. The V gene's germline CDR1 is KGHSH and CDR2 LQKENI. V lost 5 bases and J 2 bases, leaving 10 bases between the germline ends. The chain's CDR3 is CASSYQGGNQPQHF. The CDR3 nucleotides read TGTGCCAGCTCATACCAGGGAGGCAATCAGCCCCAGCATTTT. Looking up the rest from reference TRBV18 and TRBJ1-5 gives the full variable domain: NAGVMQNPRHLVRRRGQEARLRCSPMKGHSHVYWYRQLPEEGLKFMVYLQKENIIDESGMPKERFSAEFPKEGPSILRIQQVVRGDSAAYFCASSYQGGNQPQHFGDGTRLSIL.

The chain employs TRBV10-1 and TRBJ2-1, with unresolved D. The CDR3 covers 16 residues. Germline CDR1 WNHNN, CDR2 SYGVQD (reference sequence). Trimming cost V 6 bases and J 0 bases, with 15 bases left between them. The CDR3 coding sequence is TGCGCCAGCAGCCGGAGCCCCAACCTCTCCTACAATGAGCAGTTCTTC. Protein sequence: CASSRSPNLSYNEQFF.

The chain employs TRBV12-5 and TRBJ2-6; 7 bases line up with TRBD1. The CDR3 covers 16 residues. Per the germline V gene, CDR1 is LGHNT and CDR2 is FRNRAP. V was clipped by 6 bases and J by 4 bases; unmatched bases: 9. The CDR3 DNA is TGTGCTAGTGGCTGGGACAGCCTTACCGGGGCCAACGTCCTGACTTTC. Amino acids: CASGWDSLTGANVLTF.

This clone appeared a few times. The chain combines TRBV6-1 with TRBJ1-5; D gene unclear. Germline CDR1 is MNHNS and CDR2 is SASEGT. V lost 6 bases to trimming and J lost 5 bases, with 8 bases between them. The CDR3 loop spans 12 amino acids. The CDR3 reads CASRELDQPQHF. The CDR3 bases are TGTGCCAGCAGGGAACTAGATCAGCCCCAGCATTTT.

The chain couples TRBV5-1 to TRBJ2-3; 8 positions agree with TRBD1. The V segment lost 3 bases and the J segment 2 bases; nucleotides outside the gene matches: 2. The length of the CDR3 is 14 residues. The germline gives CDR1 SGHRS, CDR2 YFSETQ. CDR3 residues: CASSSGGHTDTQYF. The DNA of the CDR3 is TGCGCCAGCAGCTCAGGGGGCCACACAGATACGCAGTATTTT.

The J gene is TRBJ2-5, the V gene TRBV7-7; D might be TRBD1 (5 bases). The length of the CDR3 is 12 residues. Germline CDR1 and CDR2: SSHAT and FNYEAQ (reference sequence). CDR3 protein: CASQGLGETQYF. In nucleotides, the CDR3 is TGTGCTAGCCAGGGTCTTGGAGAGACCCAGTACTTC.

As to this clone: One end of the junction fails to match germline, which may point to a read error. This chain joins TRBV25-1 and TRBJ2-7; 7 bases align to TRBD1. The CDR3 sequence is 13 residues long. CDR1 is MGHDK and CDR2 is SYGVNS in the germline V gene. CDR3 in amino acids: CASSARLTRTGSF. The CDR3 coding sequence is TGTGCCAGCAGTGCCAGACTAACCCGGACAGGTTCCTTC.

This chain's CDR3 is CASSPQGRGDANSPLHF. The CDR3 DNA reads TGTGCCAGCAGTCCACAAGGCAGGGGGGATGCTAATTCACCCCTCCACTTT. This rearrangement joins TRBV28 to TRBJ1-6; 7 bases map to TRBD1. The ends lost 5 bases at V and 6 bases at J; junction bases unmatched: 13. The CDR3 is made up of 17 amino acids. Germline loops: CDR1 MDHEN, CDR2 SYDVKM.

The gene calls are TRBV5-1 and TRBJ2-7; TRBD1 agrees at 7 bases. The CDR3 covers 15 residues. V gave up 9 bases and J gave up 0 bases; unmatched junction bases: 12. CDR1 and CDR2 from the germline V gene are SGHRS and YFSETQ. CDR3 bases: TGCGCCACCGCAGCACGATCAGGGGGCTCCTACGAGCAGTACTTC. This gives the protein CATAARSGGSYEQYF.

The CDR3 reads CASSGGLDSGGIPYNEQFF. CDR3 coding DNA: TGTGCCAGCAGTGGAGGTTTGGATAGCGGGGGAATCCCCTACAATGAGCAGTTCTTC. The gene calls are TRBV6-1 and TRBJ2-1; 9 bases agree with TRBD2. Germline values: CDR1 MNHNS, CDR2 SASEGT. CDR3 length equals 19 residues. After removal of 4 bases from V and 2 bases from J, the junction contained 15 bases not matched to a gene.

This chain joins TRBV2 and TRBJ2-5; D tentatively reads TRBD1 or TRBD2 (6 bases each). Trimming removed 10 bases from V and 1 base from J, with 19 bases in between. The CDR3 consists of 15 residues. Germline CDR1 reads SNHLY; CDR2 reads FYNNEI. The CDR3 sequence is CATRKEGVPQETQYF. In nucleotides, the CDR3 is TGTGCCACCCGGAAGGAGGGGGTCCCCCAAGAGACCCAGTACTTC.

V usage is TRBV7-9 and J usage is TRBJ2-1; D may be TRBD2 (6 bases). Per the germline V gene, CDR1 is SEHNR and CDR2 is FQNEAQ (reference sequence). V was pared by 5 bases and J by 0 bases, with 17 bases between. The CDR3 totals 17 residues. The CDR3 spells CASSPQGGWSSYNEQFF. DNA of the CDR3: TGTGCCAGCAGCCCCCAAGGAGGGTGGAGCTCCTACAATGAGCAGTTCTTC.

This rearrangement joins TRBV21-1 to TRBJ2-1; the DNA was not used to check the table's D call, TRBD1. TRBV21-1 is a pseudogene segment. This CDR3 is 13 amino acids long. The DNA of the CDR3 is TGTGCCAGCAGCAAAGGAGCAGGGAATGAGCAGTTCTTC. Translating gives CASSKGAGNEQFF.

The genes are TRBV25-1 and TRBJ1-5; D possibly corresponds to TRBD1 (5 bases). The CDR3 has 14 residues. The germline gives CDR1 MGHDK, CDR2 SYGVNS. V lost 2 bases and J lost 2, with 7 bases in between. In nucleotides, the CDR3 is TGTGCCAGCAGTGAAGTAGGGGGCAATCAGCCCCAGCATTTT. Translation gives CASSEVGGNQPQHF.

J is TRBJ2-7 and V is TRBV2, with D perhaps TRBD1 (8 bases). This CDR3 has 14 amino acids. Trimming pared 10 bases from V and 7 bases from J, leaving 23 bases between. The V gene's germline CDR1 is SNHLY and CDR2 FYNNEI. For the CDR3, the DNA is TGTGCCACCCGGAGCGGGACAGGAGTCTTAGAGCAGTACTTC. Its translation: CATRSGTGVLEQYF.

With regard to this clone: Germline and junction disagree at one end, which may indicate a read error. This chain links TRBV18 with TRBJ2-7; 7 bases fit TRBD1. From germline, CDR1 is KGHSH and CDR2 LQKENI. This CDR3 is built from 15 residues. Here the CDR3 reads CASSPDRASSHEQYF. CDR3 coding DNA: TGTGCCAGCTCACCTGACAGGGCGAGCTCCCACGAGCAGTACTTC.